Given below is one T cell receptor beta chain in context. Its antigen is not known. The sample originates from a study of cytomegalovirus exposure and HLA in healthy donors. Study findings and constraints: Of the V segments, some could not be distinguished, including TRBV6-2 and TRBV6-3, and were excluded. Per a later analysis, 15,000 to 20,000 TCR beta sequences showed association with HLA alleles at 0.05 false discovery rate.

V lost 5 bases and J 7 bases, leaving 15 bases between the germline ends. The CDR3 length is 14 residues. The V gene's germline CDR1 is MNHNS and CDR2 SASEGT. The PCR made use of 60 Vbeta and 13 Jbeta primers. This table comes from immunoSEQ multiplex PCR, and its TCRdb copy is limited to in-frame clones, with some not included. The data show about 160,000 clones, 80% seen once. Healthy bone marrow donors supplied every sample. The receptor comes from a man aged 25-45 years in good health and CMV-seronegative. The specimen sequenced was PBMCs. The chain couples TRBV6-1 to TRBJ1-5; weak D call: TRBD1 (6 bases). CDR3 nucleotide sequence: TGTGCCAGCAGTCGAACAGGGCAGGGACAGCCCCAGCATTTT. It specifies CASSRTGQGQPQHF.